This T cell receptor beta chain was identified during a study of cytomegalovirus exposure and HLA in healthy donors. Background on the study: Samples from HLA-typed donors yielded approximately 80 million unique TCRs in an early data release. Study results and limitations: Per published reports, the classifier diagnosed cytomegalovirus status with high specificity and sensitivity. The authors later found TCR association rates varying by HLA locus, with DRB1 most and HLA-C fewest. There were 164 TCR beta chains listed as cytomegalovirus-associated.

The table lists this clone with a count of one. Its antigen is currently unknown. PCR employed 60 Vbeta and 13 Jbeta primers. The table came from immunoSEQ multiplex PCR; TCRdb's copy has only in-frame clones and leaves some out. Of 90,000 to 110,000 clones in the sample, about 80% were seen once. Germline V gene sequence: CDR1 MNHEY, CDR2 SMNVEV (reference sequence). This CDR3 is 13 amino acids long. The trim removed 5 bases at V and 11 bases at J, leaving 7 bases unmatched. The chain employs TRBV27 and TRBJ1-2; 11 nucleotides match TRBD1. Specimen: PBMCs. The TCR was taken from a man aged 30 to 39 in good health and CMV-seronegative. This CDR3 reads CASSDRTGGGYTF. DNA for the CDR3: TGTGCCAGCAGTGACCGGACAGGGGGCGGTTACACCTTC.